One TCR beta chain is described in this entry. Reverse transcription used about 0.45 to 1 ug RNA and random hexamers. TCRdb used MiXCR to reprocess the immunoSEQ multiplex PCR reads, holding one entry per CDR3 protein. Here the sample spans approximately 300,000 distinct CDR3 sequences, 70% to 90% being singletons. The sample originates from a study of CD8 T cells in Susac syndrome. This CDR3 contains 15 residues. V lost 7 bases and J 5 bases, leaving 17 bases between the germline ends. Germline loops: CDR1 SGHAT, CDR2 FQNNGV. The sequenced sample was CD8+ T cells from PBMCs. V usage is TRBV11-2 and J usage is TRBJ1-4, with a weak D call TRBD1 (5 bases). This sequence was found in a human donor with multiple sclerosis. This chain's CDR3 is CASNDRGGINEKLFF. CDR3 nucleotide sequence: TGTGCCAGCAACGACCGTGGGGGGATCAATGAAAAACTGTTTTTT.